The sequence of this T cell receptor beta chain was determined in a study of human T cells and chemical hapten exposure. At the level of the study: Per-sample TCR yield variability stemmed mainly from small pooled library volume differences. Study results and caveats: Patch test scores rose with PT1 expanded TCR counts, a positive correlation.

TCRdb used MiXCR to reprocess the RACE reads, holding one entry per CDR3 protein. The table includes under 85,000 distinct CDR3 sequences, 9% to 12% detected once. Time point specified: patch test 2, 6 weeks after DPC sensitization. Indicated treatment: therapeutic diphenylcyclopropenone sensitization with weekly scalp DPC. The CDR3 sequence is 8 residues long. V shed 8 bases and J shed 5 bases, with 1 base lying between them. CDR1 MNHEY and CDR2 SMNVEV come from the germline V gene (reference sequence). This clonotype was detected a few times. Its antigen is unknown. The chain has TRBV27 and TRBJ2-7; D not resolved. The clonotype originates from a woman aged 50 to 60 with alopecia areata. Some clones in this sample may be carry-over from other donors' samples. The starting material was whole blood, obtained in connection with sensitization to the hapten diphenylcyclopropenone (DPC). The CDR3 nucleotides read TGTGCCAGCCACGAGCAGTACTTC. This encodes CASHEQYF.